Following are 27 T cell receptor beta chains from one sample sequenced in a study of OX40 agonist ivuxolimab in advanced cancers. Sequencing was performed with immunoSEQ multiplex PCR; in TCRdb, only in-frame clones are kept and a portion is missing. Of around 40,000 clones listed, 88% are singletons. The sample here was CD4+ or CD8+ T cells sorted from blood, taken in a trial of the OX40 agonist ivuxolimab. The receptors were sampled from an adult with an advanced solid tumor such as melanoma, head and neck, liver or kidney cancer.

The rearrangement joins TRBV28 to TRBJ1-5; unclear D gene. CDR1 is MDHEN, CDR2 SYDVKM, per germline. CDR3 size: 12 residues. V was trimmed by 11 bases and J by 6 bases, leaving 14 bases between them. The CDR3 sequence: CACLGRGQPQHF. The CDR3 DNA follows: TGTGCCTGCCTGGGTCGGGGTCAGCCCCAGCATTTT.

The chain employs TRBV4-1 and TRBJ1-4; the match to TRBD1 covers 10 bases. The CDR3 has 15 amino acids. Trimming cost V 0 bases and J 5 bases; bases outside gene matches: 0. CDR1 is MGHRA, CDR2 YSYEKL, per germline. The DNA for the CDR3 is TGCGCCAGCAGCCAAGAGGACAGGGGGAATGAAAAACTGTTTTTT. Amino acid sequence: CASSQEDRGNEKLFF.

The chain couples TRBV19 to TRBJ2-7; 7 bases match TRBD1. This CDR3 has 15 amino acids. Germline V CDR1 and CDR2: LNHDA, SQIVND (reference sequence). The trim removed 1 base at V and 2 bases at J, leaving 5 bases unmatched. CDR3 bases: TGTGCCAGTAGTATAGCGGACAGGACAACCTACGAGCAGTACTTC. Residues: CASSIADRTTYEQYF.

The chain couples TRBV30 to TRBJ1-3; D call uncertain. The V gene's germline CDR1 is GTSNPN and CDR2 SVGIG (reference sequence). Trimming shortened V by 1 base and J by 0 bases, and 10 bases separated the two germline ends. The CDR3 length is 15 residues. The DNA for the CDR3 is TGTGCCTGGAGTGAGGGCTCTATCTCTGGAAACACCATATATTTT. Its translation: CAWSEGSISGNTIYF.

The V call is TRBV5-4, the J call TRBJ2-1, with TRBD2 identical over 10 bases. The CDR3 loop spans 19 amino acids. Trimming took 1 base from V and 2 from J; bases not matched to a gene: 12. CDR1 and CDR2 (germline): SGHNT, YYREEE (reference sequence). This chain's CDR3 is CASSLRWVRSGGAYNEQFF. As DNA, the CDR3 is TGTGCCAGCAGCTTGAGGTGGGTGAGAAGCGGGGGGGCCTACAATGAGCAGTTCTTC. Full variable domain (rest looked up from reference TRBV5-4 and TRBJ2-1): ETGVTQSPTHLIKTRGQQVTLRCSSQSGHNTVSWYQQALGQGPQFIFQYYREEENGRGNFPPRFSGLQFPNYSSELNVNALELDDSALYLCASSLRWVRSGGAYNEQFFGPGTRLTVL.

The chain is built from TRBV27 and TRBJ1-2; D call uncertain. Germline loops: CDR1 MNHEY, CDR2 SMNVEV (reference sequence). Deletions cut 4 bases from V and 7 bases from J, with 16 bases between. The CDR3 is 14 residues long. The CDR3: CASSSPTYRGGYTF. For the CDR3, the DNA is TGTGCCAGCAGTTCCCCCACCTACCGAGGTGGCTACACCTTC.

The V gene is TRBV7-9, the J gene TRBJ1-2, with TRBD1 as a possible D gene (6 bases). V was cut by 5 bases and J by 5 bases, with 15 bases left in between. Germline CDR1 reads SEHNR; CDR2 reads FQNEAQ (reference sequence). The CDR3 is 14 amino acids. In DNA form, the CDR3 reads TGTGCCAGCAGCGGGGGGGGCGACAGTTATGGCTACACCTTC. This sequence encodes CASSGGGDSYGYTF.

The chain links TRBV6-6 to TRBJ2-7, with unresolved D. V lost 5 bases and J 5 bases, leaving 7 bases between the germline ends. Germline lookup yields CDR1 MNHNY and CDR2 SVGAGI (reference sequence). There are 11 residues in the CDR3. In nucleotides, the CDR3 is TGTGCCAGCAGTGATTGGCACGAGCAGTACTTC. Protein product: CASSDWHEQYF.

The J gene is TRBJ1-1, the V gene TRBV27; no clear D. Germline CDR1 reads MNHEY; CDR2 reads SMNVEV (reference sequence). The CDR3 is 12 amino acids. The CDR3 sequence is CVTTNLNTEAFF. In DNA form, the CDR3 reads TGTGTCACGACCAACTTGAACACTGAAGCTTTCTTT.

In DNA, the CDR3 is TGTGCCAGCAGCTTAGTACAGGGGAACTACGAGCAGTACTTC. This codes for CASSLVQGNYEQYF. This sequence joins TRBV7-6 and TRBJ2-7; 7 positions match TRBD1. This CDR3 has 14 residues. Germline-derived CDR1 and CDR2 are SGHVS and FNYEAQ. The V gene end was trimmed by 1 base and the J gene end by 3 bases; junction bases not matched to a gene: 3.

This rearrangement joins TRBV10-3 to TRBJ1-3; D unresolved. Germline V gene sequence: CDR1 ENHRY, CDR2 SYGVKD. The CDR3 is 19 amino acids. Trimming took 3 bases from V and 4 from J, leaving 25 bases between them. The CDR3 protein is CAISDSPGEAPTSGNTIYF. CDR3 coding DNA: TGTGCCATCAGTGACTCACCCGGGGAGGCGCCCACCTCAGGAAACACCATATATTTT.

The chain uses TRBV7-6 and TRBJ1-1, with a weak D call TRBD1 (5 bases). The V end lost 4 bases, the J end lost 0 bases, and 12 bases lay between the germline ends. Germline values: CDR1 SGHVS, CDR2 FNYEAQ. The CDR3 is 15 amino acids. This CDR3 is CASSSNRKLNTEAFF. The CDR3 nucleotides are TGTGCCAGCAGCTCAAACAGGAAACTGAACACTGAAGCTTTCTTT.

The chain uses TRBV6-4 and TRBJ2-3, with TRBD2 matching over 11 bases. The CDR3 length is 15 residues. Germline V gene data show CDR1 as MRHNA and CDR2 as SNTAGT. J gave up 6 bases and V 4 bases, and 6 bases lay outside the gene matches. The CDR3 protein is CASSATSGSVDTQYF. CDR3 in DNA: TGTGCCAGCAGTGCCACTAGCGGGAGCGTCGATACGCAGTATTTT.

The CDR3, as DNA: TGTGCCAGCAGTTACTCACGGGGGGTCCACACTGAAGCTTTCTTT. Translation: CASSYSRGVHTEAFF. The gene calls are TRBV6-5 and TRBJ1-1, with D possibly matching TRBD1 (5 bases). The V end was cut by 0 bases, the J end by 3 bases, with 11 bases between. The CDR3 length is 15 residues. The V gene's germline CDR1 is MNHEY and CDR2 SVGAGI.

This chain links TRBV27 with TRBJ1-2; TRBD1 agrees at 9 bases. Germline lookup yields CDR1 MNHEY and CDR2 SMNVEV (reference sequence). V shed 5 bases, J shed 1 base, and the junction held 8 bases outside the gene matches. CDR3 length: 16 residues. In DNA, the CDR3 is TGTGCCAGCAGTAGCCGCGACAGGGGGAATAACTATGGCTACACCTTC. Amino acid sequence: CASSSRDRGNNYGYTF.

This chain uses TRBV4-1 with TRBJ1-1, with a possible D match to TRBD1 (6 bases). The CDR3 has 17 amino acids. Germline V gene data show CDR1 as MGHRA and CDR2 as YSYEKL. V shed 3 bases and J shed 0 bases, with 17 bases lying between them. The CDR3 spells CASSQGPNRAMNTEAFF. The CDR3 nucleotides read TGCGCCAGCAGCCAGGGCCCGAACAGGGCCATGAACACTGAAGCTTTCTTT.

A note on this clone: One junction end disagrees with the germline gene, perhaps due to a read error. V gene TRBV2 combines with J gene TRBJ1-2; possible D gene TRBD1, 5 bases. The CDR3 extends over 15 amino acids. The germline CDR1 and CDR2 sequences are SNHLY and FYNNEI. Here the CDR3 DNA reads TGTGCCAGCAGAGAAGACAGAGGCCCTAACTATGGCTACACCTTC. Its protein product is CASREDRGPNYGYTF.

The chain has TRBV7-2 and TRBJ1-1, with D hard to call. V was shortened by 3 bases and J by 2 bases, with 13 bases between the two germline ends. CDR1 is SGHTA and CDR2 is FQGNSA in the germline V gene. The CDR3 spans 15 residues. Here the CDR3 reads CASSFTTGFNTEAFF. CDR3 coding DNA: TGTGCCAGCAGCTTTACGACGGGGTTTAACACTGAAGCTTTCTTT.

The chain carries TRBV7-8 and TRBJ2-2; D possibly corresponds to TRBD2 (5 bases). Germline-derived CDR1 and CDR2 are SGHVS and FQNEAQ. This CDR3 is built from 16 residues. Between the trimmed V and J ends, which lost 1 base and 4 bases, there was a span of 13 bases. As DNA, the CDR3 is TGTGCCAGCAGCTTAGAGCTAGCACGAATCACCGGGGAGCTGTTTTTT. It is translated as CASSLELARITGELFF. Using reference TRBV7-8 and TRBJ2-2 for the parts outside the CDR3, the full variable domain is GAGVSQSPRYKVAKRGQDVALRCDPISGHVSLFWYQQALGQGPEFLTYFQNEAQLDKSGLPSDRFFAERPEGSVSTLKIQRTQQEDSAVYLCASSLELARITGELFFGEGSRLTVL.

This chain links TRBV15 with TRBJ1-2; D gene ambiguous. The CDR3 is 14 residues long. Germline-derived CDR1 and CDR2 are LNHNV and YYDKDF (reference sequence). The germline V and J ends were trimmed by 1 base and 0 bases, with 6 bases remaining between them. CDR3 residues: CATSRGAANYGYTF. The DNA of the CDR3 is TGTGCCACCAGCAGAGGGGCAGCTAACTATGGCTACACCTTC.

The CDR3 reads CASTPGGEVEKLFF. In DNA form, the CDR3 reads TGTGCCAGCACCCCGGGCGGGGAGGTTGAAAAACTGTTTTTT. V gene TRBV28 combines with J gene TRBJ1-4; D is ambiguous. CDR3 size: 14 residues. Germline V CDR1 and CDR2: MDHEN, SYDVKM. Trimming removed 7 bases from V and 7 bases from J, with 16 bases in between.

This CDR3 reads CASSIRVPYEQYF. CDR3 sequence (DNA): TGTGCCAGTAGTATCCGGGTTCCCTACGAGCAGTACTTC. V usage is TRBV19 and J usage is TRBJ2-7; D is uncertain. Trimming pared 3 bases from V and 2 bases from J, leaving 8 bases between. The CDR3 contains 13 residues. Germline loops: CDR1 LNHDA, CDR2 SQIVND (reference sequence). The whole variable domain, filled in from reference TRBV19 and TRBJ2-7, reads DGGITQSPKYLFRKEGQNVTLSCEQNLNHDAMYWYRQDPGQGLRLIYYSQIVNDFQKGDIAEGYSVSREKKESFPLTVTSAQKNPTAFYLCASSIRVPYEQYFGPGTRLTVT.

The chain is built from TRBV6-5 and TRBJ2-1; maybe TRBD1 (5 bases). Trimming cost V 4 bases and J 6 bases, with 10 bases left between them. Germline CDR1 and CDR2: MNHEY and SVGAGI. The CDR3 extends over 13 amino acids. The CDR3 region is CASSWGLFNEQFF. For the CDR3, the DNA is TGTGCCAGCAGTTGGGGCTTATTCAATGAGCAGTTCTTC.

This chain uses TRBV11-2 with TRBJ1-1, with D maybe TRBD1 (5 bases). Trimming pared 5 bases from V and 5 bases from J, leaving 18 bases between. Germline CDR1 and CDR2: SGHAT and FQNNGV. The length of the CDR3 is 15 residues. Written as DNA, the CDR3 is TGTGCCAGCAGCCCCCACCCCAGGGACGGGACTGAAGCTTTCTTT. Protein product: CASSPHPRDGTEAFF.

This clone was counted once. CDR3 coding DNA: TGTGCCAGCAGTTACTCGAATAATGAGCAGTTCTTC. Translation: CASSYSNNEQFF. The chain recombines TRBV6-5 with TRBJ2-1; D unresolved. V shed 0 bases and J shed 7 bases, with 4 bases lying between them. This CDR3 spans 12 amino acids. The germline V gene has CDR1 MNHEY and CDR2 SVGAGI.

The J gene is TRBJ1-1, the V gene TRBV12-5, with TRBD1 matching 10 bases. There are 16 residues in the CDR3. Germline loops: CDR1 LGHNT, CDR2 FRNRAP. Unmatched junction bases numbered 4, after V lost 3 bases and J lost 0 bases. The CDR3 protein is CASGFDRGLVNTEAFF. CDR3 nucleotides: TGTGCTAGTGGTTTTGACAGGGGGCTAGTGAACACTGAAGCTTTCTTT.

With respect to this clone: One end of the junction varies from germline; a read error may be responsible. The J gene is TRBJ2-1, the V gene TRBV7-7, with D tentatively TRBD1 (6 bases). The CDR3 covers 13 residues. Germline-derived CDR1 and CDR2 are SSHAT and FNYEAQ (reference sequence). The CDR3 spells CASSRDNYNEQFF. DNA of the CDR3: TGTGCTAGCAGCCGGGACAACTACAATGAGCAGTTCTTC. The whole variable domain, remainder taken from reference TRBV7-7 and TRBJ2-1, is GAGVSQSPRYKVTKRGQDVTLRCDPISSHATLYWYQQALGQGPEFLTYFNYEAQPDKSGLPSDRFSAERPEGSISTLTIQRTEQRDSAMYRCASSRDNYNEQFFGPGTRLTVL.